Shown below are 5 T cell receptor beta chains from a single sample sequenced in a study of response to subunit inactivated influenza vaccine. Each CDR3 protein is one row after TCRdb ran MiXCR on the RT-PCR reads. The sample consists of around 170,000 distinct CDR3 sequences, around 10% of them appearing once. The sequences come from CD8+ T cells sorted from PBMCs, collected approximately 25 months after vaccination. The receptors come from a man between 50 and 75 years old who received an inactivated influenza vaccine.

Only a few counts were recorded for this clonotype. The rearrangement links TRBV6-2 or TRBV6-3 to TRBJ2-5; D is ambiguous. V was trimmed by 0 bases and J by 0 bases, leaving 5 bases between them. CDR1 and CDR2 from the germline V gene are MNHEY and SVGEGT. This CDR3 is built from 14 residues. CDR3 loop: CASSYSMYQETQYF. For the CDR3, the DNA is TGTGCCAGCAGTTACTCTATGTACCAAGAGACCCAGTACTTC.

This clonotype was seen more than once but under ten times. The chain combines TRBV29-1 with TRBJ2-3; maybe TRBD2 (5 bases). The germline V gene encodes CDR1 SQVTM and CDR2 ANQGSEA. The CDR3 has 12 residues. Trimming pared 3 bases from V and 1 base from J, leaving 5 bases between. CDR3 coding DNA: TGCAGCGTTGAGCGGGGCACAGATACGCAGTATTTT. Translated: CSVERGTDTQYF.

This clonotype was recorded many times. V is TRBV4-3 and J is TRBJ2-5, with D unresolved. The CDR3 totals 15 residues. The V and J ends lost 0 bases and 3 bases respectively, with 11 bases between them. Germline V gene data show CDR1 as LGHNA and CDR2 as YSLEER. CDR3 sequence: CASSQDSREKETQYF. The DNA for the CDR3 is TGCGCCAGCAGCCAAGATTCTAGAGAAAAAGAGACCCAGTACTTC.

A few counts support this clonotype. The chain combines TRBV5-8 with TRBJ1-1; possible D gene TRBD1, 5 bases. V dropped 4 bases and J dropped 1 base, with 11 bases sitting between them. The CDR3 is 14 residues long. Germline lookup yields CDR1 SGHTS and CDR2 YDEGEE. The CDR3 protein is CASSVGRENTEAFF. The CDR3 coding sequence is TGTGCCAGCAGCGTGGGGCGAGAGAACACTGAAGCTTTCTTT.

This clonotype was observed a few times. V usage is TRBV5-1 and J usage is TRBJ2-7; D possibly corresponds to TRBD1 (6 bases). Germline values: CDR1 SGHRS, CDR2 YFSETQ. V lost 7 bases, J lost 0 bases, and 14 bases lay in between. This CDR3 contains 14 residues. As DNA, the CDR3 is TGCGCCAGCGGCACCGGGACACTCTCCTACGAGCAGTACTTC. Its translation is CASGTGTLSYEQYF.